This is a list of T cell receptor beta chains from one sample in a study of CD8 T cells in ankylosing spondylitis. TCRdb itself ran the 5' RACE reads through MiXCR, one entry per CDR3 protein. The data hold around 770,000 distinct CDR3 sequences, with about 10% observed a single time. The sequenced material came from blood, either unsorted or a sorted T cell fraction (not recorded which). All receptors derive from a male donor with ankylosing spondylitis. Both conserved end residues are part of each CDR3. Each record gives: D gene, J gene, CDR3 length, clone size, V gene, CDR3 DNA, CDR3 protein. D genes are given only for firm matches. Clone size, where shown, is once, few, many, or a class for clones that have expanded.

D gene: NA
J gene: TRBJ1-1
CDR3 length: 15
clone size: many
V gene: TRBV12-3/TRBV12-4
CDR3 DNA: TGTGCCAGCAGTTTATGGGGGTCACTGAACACTGAAGCTTTCTTT
CDR3 protein: CASSLWGSLNTEAFF

D gene: NA
J gene: TRBJ1-1
CDR3 length: 14
clone size: NA
V gene: TRBV28
CDR3 DNA: TGTGCCAGCAGTTATTGGGGTAAAGGGACTGAAGCTTTCTTT
CDR3 protein: CASSYWGKGTEAFF

D gene: TRBD2
J gene: TRBJ2-1
CDR3 length: 17
clone size: NA
V gene: TRBV5-1
CDR3 DNA: TGCGCCAGCAGCCGGGGACTAGCGGAGGACGGTTGGAATGAGCAGTTCTTC
CDR3 protein: CASSRGLAEDGWNEQFF

D gene: TRBD1
J gene: TRBJ2-3
CDR3 length: 16
clone size: NA
V gene: TRBV20-1
CDR3 DNA: TGCAGTGCTCCGATGCTAGGACAGGGTGTTGCAGATACGCAGTATTTT
CDR3 protein: CSAPMLGQGVADTQYF

D gene: TRBD1
J gene: TRBJ2-6
CDR3 length: 18
clone size: NA
V gene: TRBV11-2
CDR3 DNA: TGTGCCAGCAGCTCCCGGTTGGGGACAGGGGCTGGGGCCAACGTCCTGACTTTC
CDR3 protein: CASSSRLGTGAGANVLTF

D gene: TRBD2
J gene: TRBJ2-1
CDR3 length: 13
clone size: few
V gene: TRBV20-1
CDR3 DNA: TGCAGTGCACACACCGGGACTATCAATGAGCAGTTCTTC
CDR3 protein: CSAHTGTINEQFF

D gene: TRBD1
J gene: TRBJ2-2
CDR3 length: 17
clone size: many
V gene: TRBV6-5
CDR3 DNA: TGTGCCAGCAGTTACTCTAGTGGGACAGGGGGCGTCGGGGAGCTGTTTTTT
CDR3 protein: CASSYSSGTGGVGELFF

D gene: NA
J gene: TRBJ2-5
CDR3 length: 16
clone size: few
V gene: TRBV20-1
CDR3 DNA: TGCAGTGCTAGAGAGTTTGGCAGGGACCACCAAGAGACCCAGTACTTC
CDR3 protein: CSAREFGRDHQETQYF

D gene: NA
J gene: TRBJ2-1
CDR3 length: 15
clone size: few
V gene: TRBV7-9
CDR3 DNA: TGTGCCAGCAGCTTAGCGGCTAGTAGTCCCAATGAGCAGTTCTTC
CDR3 protein: CASSLAASSPNEQFF

D gene: TRBD2
J gene: TRBJ2-1
CDR3 length: 16
clone size: NA
V gene: TRBV7-2
CDR3 DNA: TGTGCCAGCAGCTTAGTCGGACTAGCGGGACCCAATGAGCAGTTCTTC
CDR3 protein: CASSLVGLAGPNEQFF

D gene: TRBD1
J gene: TRBJ1-2
CDR3 length: 15
clone size: few
V gene: TRBV29-1
CDR3 DNA: TGCAGCGTTGGAGGACAGGGGACACCCCTCTATGGCTACACCTTC
CDR3 protein: CSVGGQGTPLYGYTF

D gene: NA
J gene: TRBJ2-5
CDR3 length: 12
clone size: NA
V gene: TRBV20-1
CDR3 DNA: TGCAGTGCCTCGGGACCCGGGGAGACCCAGTACTTC
CDR3 protein: CSASGPGETQYF

D gene: NA
J gene: TRBJ2-1
CDR3 length: 14
clone size: NA
V gene: TRBV10-3
CDR3 DNA: TGTGCCATCAGGGGGACCGCAACCTACAATGAGCAGTTCTTC
CDR3 protein: CAIRGTATYNEQFF

D gene: NA
J gene: TRBJ2-1
CDR3 length: 11
clone size: NA
V gene: TRBV30
CDR3 DNA: TGTGCCTGGAGTAAAGCATATGAGCAGTTCTTC
CDR3 protein: CAWSKAYEQFF

D gene: NA
J gene: TRBJ1-1
CDR3 length: 11
clone size: few
V gene: TRBV3-1
CDR3 DNA: TGTGCCAGCAGCCACACGGCCGAAGCTTTCTTT
CDR3 protein: CASSHTAEAFF

D gene: NA
J gene: TRBJ2-3
CDR3 length: 14
clone size: few
V gene: TRBV29-1
CDR3 DNA: TGCAGCGTTGAAGGACAGGACTTCTCGGATACGCAGTATTTT
CDR3 protein: CSVEGQDFSDTQYF

D gene: TRBD2
J gene: TRBJ2-5
CDR3 length: 14
clone size: many
V gene: TRBV20-1
CDR3 DNA: TGCAGTGCTATTAGCGGGGCTGAATGGGAGACCCAGTACTTC
CDR3 protein: CSAISGAEWETQYF